Described below is a single T cell receptor (beta chain) sequence and its context. Its target is unknown. This record comes from a study of radiotherapy plus CTLA-4 blockade in lung cancer. Across the whole study: With 31% of patients having disease control, objective responses were seen in about 17%.

Germline V lookup: CDR1 MNHNY, CDR2 SVGAGI (reference sequence). The length of the CDR3 is 13 residues. Trimming took 8 bases from V and 1 from J, leaving 10 bases between them. This table comes from immunoSEQ multiplex PCR, and its TCRdb copy is limited to in-frame clones, with some not included. The data contain 52,000 or so clones, around 80% of them singletons. General study results and limits: Reported findings show early blood T cell clone dynamics, with interferon-beta, best predicted response. Among blood TCR repertoires after radiotherapy plus ipilimumab, tumor-derived clones expanded.

The J gene is TRBJ2-3, the V gene TRBV6-6; D remains unclear. The sample was peripheral blood, taken from a patient treated with radiotherapy plus ipilimumab. The receptor was derived from a human donor with non-small cell lung cancer whose response to radiotherapy plus ipilimumab could not be evaluated. The CDR3 region is CASSRVGTDTQYF. CDR3 bases: TGTGCCAGCTCCCGGGTGGGCACAGATACGCAGTATTTT.